The 7 T cell receptor beta chains given below trace back to one sample, sequenced in a study of spatial heterogeneity in lung cancer. General observations from the study: Counts of expanded alpha and beta TCRs within tumors tracked the tumor nonsynonymous mutation count.

Antigens for these TCRs are unknown. Regarding time point: sample taken at primary tumor resection. MiXCR, applied by TCRdb to the 5' RACE reads, yields one record per CDR3 protein. The sample consists of 1,500 to 2,000 distinct CDR3 sequences, roughly 5% of them appearing once. The source material was lung tumor tissue, sampled at surgery. The receptors come from a male donor with early-stage non-small cell lung cancer.

This clonotype is categorized as medium-sized (0.01 to 0.1%). CDR3 protein: CASSLREGVEKLFF. The CDR3 DNA sequence: TGTGCCAGCAGCCTCCGGGAAGGCGTTGAAAAACTGTTTTTT. The chain carries TRBV7-9 and TRBJ1-4, with unresolved D. Germline V gene data show CDR1 as SEHNR and CDR2 as FQNEAQ (reference sequence). The CDR3 contains 14 residues. V gave up 5 bases and J gave up 7 bases, with 14 bases separating them.

In its sample, this clonotype ranks as medium-sized. This sequence joins TRBV5-1 and TRBJ2-3; D gene ambiguous. The CDR3 extends over 15 amino acids. Trimming removed 5 bases at V and 0 bases at J, with 13 bases between. Germline V gene lookup returns CDR1 SGHRS and CDR2 YFSETQ. The DNA for the CDR3 is TGCGCCAGCAGGGACGGGCGATTCAGCACAGATACGCAGTATTTT. It specifies CASRDGRFSTDTQYF.

Judged by abundance, this clonotype is medium-sized. V is TRBV7-3 and J is TRBJ2-1; D possibly corresponds to TRBD1 (6 bases). Germline V CDR1 and CDR2: SGHTA, FQGTGA. Trimming cost V 4 bases and J 10 bases, with 11 bases left between them. The CDR3 is made up of 12 amino acids. The DNA of the CDR3 is TGTGCCAGCAGCTGGGGGCAGGGAGAGCAGTTCTTC. Its protein product is CASSWGQGEQFF. The variable domain in full, completed from reference TRBV7-3 and TRBJ2-1, reads GAGVSQTPSNKVTEKGKYVELRCDPISGHTALYWYRQSLGQGPEFLIYFQGTGAADDSGLPNDRFFAVRPEGSVSTLKIQRTERGDSAVYLCASSWGQGEQFFGPGTRLTVL.

In its sample, this clonotype is medium-sized. The chain couples TRBV6-6 to TRBJ2-1; 10 nucleotides line up with TRBD1. CDR1 is MNHNY, CDR2 SVGAGI, per germline (reference sequence). V lost 1 base, J lost 7 bases, and 4 bases stayed unmatched. The CDR3 sequence is 15 residues long. The CDR3 region is CASSYLPGQGNEQFF. The CDR3 DNA is TGTGCCAGCAGTTACTTGCCGGGACAGGGGAATGAGCAGTTCTTC.

This clonotype is termed medium-sized. The chain links TRBV12-3 or TRBV12-4 to TRBJ1-2, with D perhaps TRBD1 (6 bases). Between the trimmed V and J ends, which lost 2 bases and 2 bases, there was a span of 12 bases. This CDR3 contains 15 residues. The CDR3 sequence: CASSLKGHPNYGYTF. In nucleotides, the CDR3 is TGTGCCAGCAGTTTAAAGGGACATCCCAACTATGGCTACACCTTC.

This clonotype is medium-sized (0.01 to 0.1%) in the sample. The chain joins TRBV7-2 to TRBJ2-5; TRBD2 might be the D (6 bases). CDR1 SGHTA and CDR2 FQGNSA come from the germline V gene. The CDR3 runs to 14 residues. Trimming removed 5 bases from V and 2 bases from J, with 12 bases in between. The CDR3 DNA reads as TGTGCCAGCAGCGCAAAAGGGAGGCAAGAGACCCAGTACTTC. As protein: CASSAKGRQETQYF. The variable domain in full, completed from reference TRBV7-2 and TRBJ2-5, reads GAGVSQSPSNKVTEKGKDVELRCDPISGHTALYWYRQSLGQGLEFLIYFQGNSAPDKSGLPSDRFSAERTGGSVSTLTIQRTQQEDSAVYLCASSAKGRQETQYFGPGTRLLVL.

This clonotype has ten or more counts. This chain joins TRBV29-1 and TRBJ1-5; D might be TRBD1 (6 bases). From germline, CDR1 is SQVTM and CDR2 ANQGSEA. The CDR3 is 13 residues long. V was trimmed by 5 bases and J by 3 bases, leaving 11 bases between them. CDR3 residues: CSVRGGLNQPQHF. CDR3 nucleotides: TGCAGCGTTCGAGGGGGACTCAATCAGCCCCAGCATTTT.